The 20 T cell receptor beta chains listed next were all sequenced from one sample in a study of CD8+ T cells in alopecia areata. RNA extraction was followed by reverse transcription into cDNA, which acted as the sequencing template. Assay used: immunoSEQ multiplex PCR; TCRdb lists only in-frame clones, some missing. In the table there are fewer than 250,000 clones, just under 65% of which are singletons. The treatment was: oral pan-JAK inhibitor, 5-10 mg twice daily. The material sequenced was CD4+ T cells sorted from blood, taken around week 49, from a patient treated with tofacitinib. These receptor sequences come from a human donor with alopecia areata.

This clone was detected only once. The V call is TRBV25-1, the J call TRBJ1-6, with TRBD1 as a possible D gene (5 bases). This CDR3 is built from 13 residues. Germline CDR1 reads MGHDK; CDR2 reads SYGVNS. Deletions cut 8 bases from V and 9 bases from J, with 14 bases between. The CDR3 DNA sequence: TGTGCCAGCGGGTACAGGACCGGTTCACCCCTCCACTTT. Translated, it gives CASGYRTGSPLHF.

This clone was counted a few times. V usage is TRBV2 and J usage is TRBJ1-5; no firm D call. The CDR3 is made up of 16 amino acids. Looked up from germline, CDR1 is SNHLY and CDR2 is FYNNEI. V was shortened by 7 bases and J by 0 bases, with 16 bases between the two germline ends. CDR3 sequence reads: CASKREGRYSNQPQHF. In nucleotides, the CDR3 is TGTGCCAGCAAAAGGGAAGGCCGGTATAGCAATCAGCCCCAGCATTTT.

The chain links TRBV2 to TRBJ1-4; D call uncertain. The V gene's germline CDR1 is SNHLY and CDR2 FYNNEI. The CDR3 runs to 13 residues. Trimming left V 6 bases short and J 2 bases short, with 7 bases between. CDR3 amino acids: CASRDGTNEKLFF. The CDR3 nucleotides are TGTGCCAGCAGGGACGGGACTAATGAAAAACTGTTTTTT.

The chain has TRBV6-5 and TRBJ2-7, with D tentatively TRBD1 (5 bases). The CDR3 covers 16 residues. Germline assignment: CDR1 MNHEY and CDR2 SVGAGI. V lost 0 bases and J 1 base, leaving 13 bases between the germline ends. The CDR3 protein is CASSYSSPQGSYEQYF. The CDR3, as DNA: TGTGCCAGCAGTTACTCGAGCCCCCAGGGTTCCTACGAGCAGTACTTC.

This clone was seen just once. The DNA of the CDR3 is TGTGCCACCAGCAGAGATCGGGGGTACCAAGAGACCCAGTACTTC. Its translation: CATSRDRGYQETQYF. The chain joins TRBV15 to TRBJ2-5; tentatively, D is TRBD2 (6 bases). The CDR3 loop spans 15 amino acids. V was trimmed by 0 bases and J by 0 bases, leaving 8 bases between them. Germline CDR1 reads LNHNV; CDR2 reads YYDKDF (reference sequence).

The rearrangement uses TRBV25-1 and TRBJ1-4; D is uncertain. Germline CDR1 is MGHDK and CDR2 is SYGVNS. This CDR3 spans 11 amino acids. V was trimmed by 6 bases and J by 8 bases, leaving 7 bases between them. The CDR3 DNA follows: TGTGCCAGCAGACGGGGAGAAAAACTGTTTTTT. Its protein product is CASRRGEKLFF.

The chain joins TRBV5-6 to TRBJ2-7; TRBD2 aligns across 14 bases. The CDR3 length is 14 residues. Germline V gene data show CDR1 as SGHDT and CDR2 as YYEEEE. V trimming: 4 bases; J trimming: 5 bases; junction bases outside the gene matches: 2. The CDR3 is CASSRTSGGHEQYF. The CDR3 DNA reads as TGTGCCAGCAGCCGGACTAGCGGGGGGCACGAGCAGTACTTC.

Here the CDR3 DNA reads TGCGCCAGCAGCCCCTCGGGGTCCCCCTACGAGCAGTACTTC. Translated, it gives CASSPSGSPYEQYF. This chain uses TRBV5-1 with TRBJ2-7; tentative D call: TRBD2 (5 bases). The CDR3 consists of 14 residues. Germline values: CDR1 SGHRS, CDR2 YFSETQ. The germline V and J ends were trimmed by 4 bases and 2 bases, with 13 bases remaining between them.

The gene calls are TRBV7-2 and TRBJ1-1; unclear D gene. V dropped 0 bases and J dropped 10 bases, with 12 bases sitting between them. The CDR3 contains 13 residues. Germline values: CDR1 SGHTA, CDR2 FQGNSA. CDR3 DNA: TGTGCCAGCAGCTTAGCTTCACGGGGAGGAGCTTTCTTT. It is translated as CASSLASRGGAFF.

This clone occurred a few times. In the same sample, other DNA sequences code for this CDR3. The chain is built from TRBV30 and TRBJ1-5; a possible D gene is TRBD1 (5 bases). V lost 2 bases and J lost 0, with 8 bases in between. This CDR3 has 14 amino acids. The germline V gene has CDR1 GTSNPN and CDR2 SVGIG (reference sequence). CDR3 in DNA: TGTGCCTGGAGTTCAGGGAATAGCAATCAGCCCCAGCATTTT. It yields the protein CAWSSGNSNQPQHF.

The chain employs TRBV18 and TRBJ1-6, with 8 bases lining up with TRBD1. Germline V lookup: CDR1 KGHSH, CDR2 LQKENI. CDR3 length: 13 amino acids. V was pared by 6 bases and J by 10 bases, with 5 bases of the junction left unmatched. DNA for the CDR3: TGTGCCAGCTCCGACAGGGGCAGATCACCCCTCCACTTT. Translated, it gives CASSDRGRSPLHF.

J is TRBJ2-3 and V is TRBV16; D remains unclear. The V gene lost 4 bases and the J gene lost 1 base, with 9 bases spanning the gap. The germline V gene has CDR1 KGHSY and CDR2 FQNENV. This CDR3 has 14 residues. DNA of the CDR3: TGTGCCAGCAGCCCGGACCTAGGCACAGATACGCAGTATTTT. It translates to CASSPDLGTDTQYF.

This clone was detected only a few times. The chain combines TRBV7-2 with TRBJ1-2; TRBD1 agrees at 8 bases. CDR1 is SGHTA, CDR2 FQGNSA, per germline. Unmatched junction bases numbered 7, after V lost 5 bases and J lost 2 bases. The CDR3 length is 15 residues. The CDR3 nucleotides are TGTGCCAGCAGCGCCGATGGACAGGGAAACTATGGCTACACCTTC. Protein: CASSADGQGNYGYTF.

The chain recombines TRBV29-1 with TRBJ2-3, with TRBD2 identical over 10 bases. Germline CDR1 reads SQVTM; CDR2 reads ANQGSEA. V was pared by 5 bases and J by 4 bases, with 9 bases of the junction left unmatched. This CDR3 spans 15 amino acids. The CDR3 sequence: CSVSFIAGGSDTQYF. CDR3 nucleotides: TGCAGCGTTTCCTTTATAGCGGGGGGATCAGATACGCAGTATTTT.

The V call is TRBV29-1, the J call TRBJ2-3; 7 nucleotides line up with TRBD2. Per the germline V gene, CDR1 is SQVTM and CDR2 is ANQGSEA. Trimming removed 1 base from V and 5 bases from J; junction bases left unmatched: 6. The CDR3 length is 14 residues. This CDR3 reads CSVEGTSYGDTQYF. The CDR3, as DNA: TGCAGCGTTGAAGGGACTAGTTATGGAGATACGCAGTATTTT.

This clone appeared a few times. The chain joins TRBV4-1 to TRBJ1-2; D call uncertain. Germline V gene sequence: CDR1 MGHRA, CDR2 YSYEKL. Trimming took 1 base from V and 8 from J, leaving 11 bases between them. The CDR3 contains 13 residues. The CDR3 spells CASSQAPSSGYTF. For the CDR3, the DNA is TGCGCCAGCAGCCAAGCACCCTCCAGCGGCTACACCTTC.

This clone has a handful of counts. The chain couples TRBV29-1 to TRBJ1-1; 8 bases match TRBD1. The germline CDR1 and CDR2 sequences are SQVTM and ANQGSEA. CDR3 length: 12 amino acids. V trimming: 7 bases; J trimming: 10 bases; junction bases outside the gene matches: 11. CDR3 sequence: CSGTTDRAVAFF. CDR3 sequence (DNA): TGCAGCGGCACAACGGACAGGGCTGTAGCTTTCTTT.

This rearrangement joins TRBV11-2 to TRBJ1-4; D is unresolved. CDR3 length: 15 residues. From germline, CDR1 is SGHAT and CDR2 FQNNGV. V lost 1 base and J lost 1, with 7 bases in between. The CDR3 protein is CASSLARQTNEKLFF. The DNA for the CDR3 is TGTGCCAGCAGCTTAGCCCGACAAACTAATGAAAAACTGTTTTTT. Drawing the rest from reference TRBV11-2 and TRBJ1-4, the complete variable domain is EAGVAQSPRYKIIEKRQSVAFWCNPISGHATLYWYQQILGQGPKLLIQFQNNGVVDDSQLPKDRFSAERLKGVDSTLKIQPAKLEDSAVYLCASSLARQTNEKLFFGSGTQLSVL.

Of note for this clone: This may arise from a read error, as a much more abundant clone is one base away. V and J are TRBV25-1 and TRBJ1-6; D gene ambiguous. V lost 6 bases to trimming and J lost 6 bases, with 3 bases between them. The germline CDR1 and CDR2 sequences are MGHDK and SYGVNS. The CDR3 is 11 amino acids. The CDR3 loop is CASSGNSPLHF. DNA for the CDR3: TGTGCCAGCAGCGGTAATTCACCCCTCCACTTT.

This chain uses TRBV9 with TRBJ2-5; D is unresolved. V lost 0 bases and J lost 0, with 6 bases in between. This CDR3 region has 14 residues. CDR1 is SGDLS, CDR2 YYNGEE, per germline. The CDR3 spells CASSVGVHQETQYF. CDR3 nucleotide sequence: TGTGCCAGCAGCGTAGGGGTCCACCAAGAGACCCAGTACTTC.